Listed here are 32 T cell receptor beta chains from one sample, sequenced in a study of beta chain features in type 1 diabetes. Since all of the isolated RNA was reverse transcribed, expressed TCRB transcripts were what got sequenced. Sequencing was performed with immunoSEQ multiplex PCR; in TCRdb, only in-frame clones are kept and a portion is missing. The sample yields around 250,000 clones, approximately 70% seen once. The sequencing input was naive CD4+ T cells from blood. Receptors originate from a man younger than 40 in good health.

The V gene is TRBV15, the J gene TRBJ2-2; D gene ambiguous. The germline CDR1 and CDR2 sequences are LNHNV and YYDKDF (reference sequence). V lost 5 bases and J lost 1, with 11 bases in between. The CDR3 contains 15 residues. DNA for the CDR3: TGTGCCACCAGCGAGGCGGCCCGGAACACCGGGGAGCTGTTTTTT. Its translation: CATSEAARNTGELFF.

This clone was observed a few times. The rearrangement links TRBV30 to TRBJ2-7; D call uncertain. The V and J ends lost 0 bases and 2 bases respectively, with 8 bases between them. CDR3 size: 13 residues. CDR1 GTSNPN and CDR2 SVGIG come from the germline V gene (reference sequence). In DNA form, the CDR3 reads TGTGCCTGGAGTGTTTCCGAGCCCTACGAGCAGTACTTC. Protein product: CAWSVSEPYEQYF.

CDR3 nucleotide sequence: TGTGCCAGCAGCGTCCTCTCAGATACGCAGTATTTT. It codes for CASSVLSDTQYF. The rearrangement uses TRBV7-9 and TRBJ2-3; D gene unclear. Germline values: CDR1 SEHNR, CDR2 FQNEAQ (reference sequence). V was cut by 5 bases and J by 4 bases, with 7 bases left in between. The CDR3 is made up of 12 amino acids.

For the CDR3, the DNA is TGCAGTGCTGCCGGGGGGAATGAGCAGTTCTTC. Translated: CSAAGGNEQFF. The chain links TRBV20-1 to TRBJ2-1; 7 bases are a match to TRBD2. The CDR3 length is 11 residues. CDR1 and CDR2 from the germline V gene are DFQATT and SNEGSKA (reference sequence). With 5 bases clipped from V and 7 bases from J, the junction kept 2 bases outside the gene matches.

This clone was seen only a few times. The CDR3 protein is CASSPRTGNEKLFF. The CDR3, as DNA: TGTGCCAGCAGCCCAAGGACAGGGAATGAAAAACTGTTTTTT. This rearrangement joins TRBV9 to TRBJ1-4, with TRBD1 identical over 8 bases. Trimming cost V 4 bases and J 5 bases; bases outside gene matches: 4. This CDR3 is 14 amino acids long. Germline V gene sequence: CDR1 SGDLS, CDR2 YYNGEE.

This clone showed up just a few times. The V call is TRBV30, the J call TRBJ2-2; no definite D call. Germline-derived CDR1 and CDR2 are GTSNPN and SVGIG (reference sequence). The CDR3 runs to 12 residues. The germline V and J ends were trimmed by 4 bases and 5 bases, with 8 bases remaining between them. This CDR3 is CAWNSATGELFF. The CDR3 DNA sequence: TGTGCCTGGAATTCGGCGACCGGGGAGCTGTTTTTT.

The chain is built from TRBV5-1 and TRBJ2-1; 10 bases match TRBD2. With 0 bases clipped from V and 4 bases from J, the junction kept 1 base outside the gene matches. This CDR3 has 15 residues. Germline V gene data show CDR1 as SGHRS and CDR2 as YFSETQ. The CDR3 DNA follows: TGCGCCAGCAGCTTGGAGACTAGCGGGTACAATGAGCAGTTCTTC. It is translated as CASSLETSGYNEQFF.

The rearrangement links TRBV18 to TRBJ2-5; no definite D call. V shed 4 bases and J shed 2 bases, with 8 bases lying between them. The CDR3 extends over 13 amino acids. Germline loops: CDR1 KGHSH, CDR2 LQKENI. CDR3 sequence: CASSRIIQETQYF. CDR3 nucleotide sequence: TGTGCCAGCTCACGGATCATTCAAGAGACCCAGTACTTC. Combining the CDR3 with reference TRBV18 and TRBJ2-5 gives the whole variable domain NAGVMQNPRHLVRRRGQEARLRCSPMKGHSHVYWYRQLPEEGLKFMVYLQKENIIDESGMPKERFSAEFPKEGPSILRIQQVVRGDSAAYFCASSRIIQETQYFGPGTRLLVL.

This chain joins TRBV29-1 and TRBJ2-7, with a possible D match to TRBD2 (5 bases). The CDR3 is made up of 11 amino acids. The germline CDR1 and CDR2 sequences are SQVTM and ANQGSEA. The V end was cut by 7 bases, the J end by 6 bases, with 13 bases between. The CDR3 sequence is CSGKSGSEQYF. Here the CDR3 DNA reads TGCAGCGGTAAATCGGGGTCCGAGCAGTACTTC.

The chain recombines TRBV15 with TRBJ2-4; TRBD2 aligns across 9 bases. Germline CDR1 is LNHNV and CDR2 is YYDKDF (reference sequence). The J segment lost 9 bases and the V segment lost 3 bases, leaving 15 bases of the junction unmatched. The CDR3 extends over 17 amino acids. The CDR3 region has the DNA TGTGCCACCAGCAGGCGGGGGGGCGGACAGTTGGAGAGCATTCAGTACTTC. Its protein is CATSRRGGGQLESIQYF.

The CDR3 DNA follows: TGCAGCGCTACCAGACAGGGGACACAAGGACTAGCGGGAGGGATCTCCTACGAGCAGTACTTC. As protein: CSATRQGTQGLAGGISYEQYF. The chain is built from TRBV29-1 and TRBJ2-7; 15 nucleotides match TRBD2. This CDR3 has 21 amino acids. Germline assignment: CDR1 SQVTM and CDR2 ANQGSEA. J was trimmed by 0 bases and V by 7 bases; bases with no gene match: 22.

For this clone: Other DNA variants within this sample encode the same CDR3. J is TRBJ2-7 and V is TRBV30, with D unresolved. This CDR3 spans 11 amino acids. Trimming took 1 base from V and 4 from J, leaving 5 bases between them. CDR1 is GTSNPN, CDR2 SVGIG, per germline (reference sequence). The CDR3 sequence is CAWSASYEQYF. The CDR3 DNA is TGTGCCTGGAGTGCCTCTTACGAGCAGTACTTC.

The J gene is TRBJ2-3, the V gene TRBV7-2; D is undetermined. CDR3 length: 14 residues. CDR1 is SGHTA, CDR2 FQGNSA, per germline. V was cut by 0 bases and J by 6 bases, with 10 bases left in between. CDR3 residues: CASSLALLADTQYF. The CDR3 DNA follows: TGTGCCAGCAGCTTAGCATTATTGGCGGATACGCAGTATTTT.

The CDR3 nucleotides read TGTGCCAGCAGGGCCGGGACTAGTCCTCTCGAGCAGTACTTC. Protein: CASRAGTSPLEQYF. V gene TRBV28 combines with J gene TRBJ2-7, with 8 bases identical to TRBD2. Germline lookup yields CDR1 MDHEN and CDR2 SYDVKM. CDR3 length: 14 amino acids. The ends lost 6 bases at V and 6 bases at J; junction bases unmatched: 10.

The chain joins TRBV27 to TRBJ2-5, with D uncertain. Germline CDR1 is MNHEY and CDR2 is SMNVEV (reference sequence). The V and J ends lost 1 base and 3 bases respectively, with 12 bases between them. This CDR3 has 15 residues. The chain's CDR3 is CASSLWPPIEETQYF. Written as DNA, the CDR3 is TGTGCCAGCAGTTTATGGCCCCCTATCGAAGAGACCCAGTACTTC.

This clone came up once. The J gene is TRBJ2-1, the V gene TRBV7-2; D is possibly TRBD1 or TRBD2 (6 bases each). CDR1 and CDR2 (germline): SGHTA, FQGNSA. The V gene lost 1 base and the J gene lost 7 bases, with 11 bases spanning the gap. The CDR3 runs to 14 residues. Written as DNA, the CDR3 is TGTGCCAGCAGCTTAGTAACAGGGAGGAATGAGCAGTTCTTC. Translating gives CASSLVTGRNEQFF. The full variable domain, rest sourced from reference TRBV7-2 and TRBJ2-1, is GAGVSQSPSNKVTEKGKDVELRCDPISGHTALYWYRQSLGQGLEFLIYFQGNSAPDKSGLPSDRFSAERTGGSVSTLTIQRTQQEDSAVYLCASSLVTGRNEQFFGPGTRLTVL.

This chain joins TRBV30 and TRBJ1-6; D gene ambiguous. The germline CDR1 and CDR2 sequences are GTSNPN and SVGIG (reference sequence). The CDR3 is 13 amino acids. The V end was cut by 1 base, the J end by 8 bases, with 9 bases between. In DNA form, the CDR3 reads TGTGCCTGGAGTGATGGGGTGGATTCACCCCTCCACTTT. This sequence encodes CAWSDGVDSPLHF.

Remarks on this clone: One end of the junction varies from germline; a read error may be responsible. V usage is TRBV30 and J usage is TRBJ2-4; D might be TRBD1 or TRBD2, each matching 5 bases. The CDR3 is 11 residues long. In germline, CDR1 is GTSNPN, CDR2 SVGIG (reference sequence). The CDR3 reads CAWSAPGPTVF. CDR3 coding DNA: TGTGCCTGGAGTGCCCCGGGACCCACCGTCTTC.

The chain couples TRBV13 to TRBJ2-1; D is tentatively TRBD1 or TRBD2 (5 bases each). The ends were cut back, 5 bases at V and 9 bases at J, with 17 bases in the middle. Germline V gene lookup returns CDR1 PRHDT and CDR2 FYEKMQ (reference sequence). The CDR3 runs to 14 residues. CDR3 region: CASSAGTTDGEQFF. The CDR3 DNA reads as TGTGCCAGCAGCGCCGGGACGACCGACGGTGAGCAGTTCTTC.

The chain couples TRBV6-6 to TRBJ2-7; possible D gene TRBD1, 5 bases. The germline gives CDR1 MNHNY, CDR2 SVGAGI (reference sequence). V was trimmed by 0 bases and J by 3 bases, leaving 9 bases between them. The CDR3 is 14 amino acids. CDR3 sequence reads: CASSYSQAFYEQYF. CDR3 coding DNA: TGTGCCAGCAGTTACTCACAGGCCTTCTACGAGCAGTACTTC.

This sequence joins TRBV30 and TRBJ2-7; D not resolved. The CDR3 contains 11 residues. The germline V gene encodes CDR1 GTSNPN and CDR2 SVGIG (reference sequence). CDR3 nucleotides: TGTTCGGCAAAAAAATCCTACGAGCAGTACTTC. It codes for CSAKKSYEQYF. Filled out from reference TRBV30 and TRBJ2-7, the complete variable domain reads SQTIHQWPATLVQPVGSPLSLECTVEGTSNPNLYWYRQAAGRGLQLLFYSVGIGQISSEVPQNLSASRPQDRQFILSSKKLLLSDSGFYLCSAKKSYEQYFGPGTRLTVT.

J is TRBJ2-7 and V is TRBV11-2; 7 nucleotides agree with TRBD1. This CDR3 contains 14 residues. CDR1 and CDR2 (germline): SGHAT, FQNNGV. V gave up 1 base and J gave up 4 bases; unmatched junction bases: 4. This CDR3 is CASSLVTGSYEQYF. In DNA, the CDR3 is TGTGCCAGCAGCTTAGTGACAGGGTCATACGAGCAGTACTTC.

This clone was seen a few times. The V and J genes are TRBV20-1 and TRBJ1-2, with D unclear. This CDR3 is built from 11 residues. V shed 5 bases and J shed 2 bases, with 6 bases lying between them. CDR1 and CDR2 (germline): DFQATT, SNEGSKA (reference sequence). This CDR3 reads CSAAGNYGYTF. Written as DNA, the CDR3 is TGCAGTGCTGCCGGGAACTATGGCTACACCTTC.

This chain uses TRBV28 with TRBJ2-5; D is perhaps TRBD2 (6 bases). V dropped 3 bases and J dropped 7 bases, with 15 bases sitting between them. CDR3 length: 14 residues. Germline loops: CDR1 MDHEN, CDR2 SYDVKM. CDR3 in DNA: TGTGCCAGCAGTTTCCCGGGGGACTGGGGGACCCAGTACTTC. This encodes CASSFPGDWGTQYF.

This clone has a handful of counts. J is TRBJ2-1 and V is TRBV29-1; 8 bases are a match to TRBD1. The V and J ends lost 8 bases and 0 bases, in that order; junction bases with no gene match: 3. CDR1 is SQVTM and CDR2 is ANQGSEA in the germline V gene. There are 13 residues in the CDR3. The CDR3 reads CSHTGGSYNEQFF. CDR3 bases: TGCAGCCACACAGGGGGCTCCTACAATGAGCAGTTCTTC.

This sequence joins TRBV20-1 and TRBJ1-1, with D maybe TRBD1 (5 bases). CDR3 length equals 11 residues. Germline CDR1 DFQATT, CDR2 SNEGSKA (reference sequence). Trimming cost V 3 bases and J 9 bases, with 11 bases left between them. The CDR3 DNA follows: TGCAGTGCTAGCGGGCAGGGCCAAGCTTTCTTT. It yields the protein CSASGQGQAFF.

This clone was seen a handful of times. The chain combines TRBV27 with TRBJ2-6; D gene ambiguous. Germline V gene lookup returns CDR1 MNHEY and CDR2 SMNVEV (reference sequence). The V and J ends lost 5 bases and 1 base respectively, with 18 bases between them. This CDR3 has 18 residues. As DNA, the CDR3 is TGTGCCAGCAGTCCGACTTCCCCGACGGAGTCTGGGGCCAACGTCCTGACTTTC. Protein sequence: CASSPTSPTESGANVLTF.

The chain recombines TRBV27 with TRBJ2-3; 8 bases agree with TRBD1. The V segment lost 5 bases and the J segment 8 bases; nucleotides outside the gene matches: 12. Per the germline V gene, CDR1 is MNHEY and CDR2 is SMNVEV (reference sequence). The CDR3 covers 15 residues. CDR3 in DNA: TGTGCCAGCAGTCCGCAGCCGGGACAGGCGGGTACGCAGTATTTT. This gives the protein CASSPQPGQAGTQYF.

This clone has only a few counts. The chain recombines TRBV29-1 with TRBJ2-5; 10 bases line up with TRBD2. The germline V gene has CDR1 SQVTM and CDR2 ANQGSEA. The V segment lost 4 bases and the J segment 2 bases; nucleotides outside the gene matches: 4. The CDR3 spans 14 residues. CDR3 loop: CSVGGAGGQETQYF. In DNA, the CDR3 is TGCAGCGTTGGTGGAGCGGGAGGGCAAGAGACCCAGTACTTC.

This chain joins TRBV6-5 and TRBJ2-3; 9 bases align to TRBD2. J lost 3 bases, V lost 0 bases, and 1 base had no gene match. The germline CDR1 and CDR2 sequences are MNHEY and SVGAGI. The CDR3 is 15 residues long. The CDR3 nucleotides read TGTGCCAGCAGTTACTCCGCGGGGGGGACAGATACGCAGTATTTT. Its protein product is CASSYSAGGTDTQYF.

The rearrangement uses TRBV2 and TRBJ2-1, with a weak D call TRBD1 (6 bases). Germline assignment: CDR1 SNHLY and CDR2 FYNNEI. This CDR3 has 12 amino acids. Trimming took off 3 bases at V and 10 bases at J, with 10 bases between the two ends. In nucleotides, the CDR3 is TGTGCCAGCAGTGACGCCAGGGGAGAGCAGTTCTTC. This sequence encodes CASSDARGEQFF.

The rearrangement uses TRBV4-2 and TRBJ2-7; D remains unclear. The CDR3 has 15 residues. Germline assignment: CDR1 LGHNA and CDR2 YNFKEQ. The V end lost 0 bases, the J end lost 2 bases, and 11 bases lay between the germline ends. The DNA for the CDR3 is TGTGCCAGCAGCCAAGAGCCTATTAGGACCTACGAGCAGTACTTC. Translating it yields CASSQEPIRTYEQYF.